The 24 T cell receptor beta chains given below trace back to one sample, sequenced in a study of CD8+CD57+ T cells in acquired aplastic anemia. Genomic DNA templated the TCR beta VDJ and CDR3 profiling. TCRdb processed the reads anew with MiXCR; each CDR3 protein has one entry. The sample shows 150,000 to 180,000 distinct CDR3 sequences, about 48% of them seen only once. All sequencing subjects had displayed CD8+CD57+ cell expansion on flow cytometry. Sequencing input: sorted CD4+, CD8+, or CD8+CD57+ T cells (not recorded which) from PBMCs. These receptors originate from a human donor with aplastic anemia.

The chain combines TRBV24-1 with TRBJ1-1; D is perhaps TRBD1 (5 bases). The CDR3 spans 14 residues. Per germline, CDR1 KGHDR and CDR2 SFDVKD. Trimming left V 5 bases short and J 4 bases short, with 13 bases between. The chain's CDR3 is CATSAKVGGTEAFF. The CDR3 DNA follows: TGTGCCACCAGTGCCAAGGTCGGGGGCACTGAAGCTTTCTTT.

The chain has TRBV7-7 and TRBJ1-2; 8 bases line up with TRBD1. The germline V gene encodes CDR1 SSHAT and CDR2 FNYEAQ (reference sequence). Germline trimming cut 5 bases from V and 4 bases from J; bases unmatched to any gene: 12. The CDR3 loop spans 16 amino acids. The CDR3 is CASSPKQGATPYGYTF. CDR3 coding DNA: TGTGCCAGCAGCCCCAAGCAGGGGGCGACGCCCTATGGCTACACCTTC.

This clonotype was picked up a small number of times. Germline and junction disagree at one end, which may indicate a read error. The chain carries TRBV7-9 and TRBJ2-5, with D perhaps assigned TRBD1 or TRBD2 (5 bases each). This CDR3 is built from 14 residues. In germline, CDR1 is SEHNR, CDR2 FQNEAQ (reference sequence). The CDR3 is CASSYSGQKETQYF. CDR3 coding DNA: TGCGCCAGCAGCTATTCGGGGCAGAAGGAGACCCAGTACTTC.

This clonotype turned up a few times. DNA of the CDR3: TGCAGTGCGGCCAGGGCGGTGGTTTACGAGCAGTACTTC. Its translation: CSAARAVVYEQYF. This sequence joins TRBV20-1 and TRBJ2-7, with a possible D match to TRBD1 (5 bases). The CDR3 has 13 amino acids. Germline loops: CDR1 DFQATT, CDR2 SNEGSKA (reference sequence). V was clipped by 6 bases and J by 4 bases, with 16 bases between them.

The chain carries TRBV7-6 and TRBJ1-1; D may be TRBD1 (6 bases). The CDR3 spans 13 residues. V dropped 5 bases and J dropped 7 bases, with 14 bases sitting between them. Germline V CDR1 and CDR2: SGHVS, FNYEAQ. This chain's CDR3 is CASSKTKGVEAFF. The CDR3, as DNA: TGTGCCAGCAGCAAGACCAAGGGGGTTGAAGCTTTCTTT.

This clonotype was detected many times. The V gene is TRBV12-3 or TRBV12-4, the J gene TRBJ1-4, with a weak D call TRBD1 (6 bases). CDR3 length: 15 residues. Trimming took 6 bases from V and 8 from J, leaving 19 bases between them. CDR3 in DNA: TGTGCCAGCAGCCCACTGAACAGGGCGGGGGAAAAACTGTTTTTT. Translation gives CASSPLNRAGEKLFF.

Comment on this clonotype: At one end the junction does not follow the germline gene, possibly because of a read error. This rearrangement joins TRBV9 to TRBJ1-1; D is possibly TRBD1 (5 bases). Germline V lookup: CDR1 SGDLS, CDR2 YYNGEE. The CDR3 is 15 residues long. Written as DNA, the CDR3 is TGTGCCAGCACCCCCCTCGGGGCACCGAACGCTGAAGCTTTCTTT. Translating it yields CASTPLGAPNAEAFF.

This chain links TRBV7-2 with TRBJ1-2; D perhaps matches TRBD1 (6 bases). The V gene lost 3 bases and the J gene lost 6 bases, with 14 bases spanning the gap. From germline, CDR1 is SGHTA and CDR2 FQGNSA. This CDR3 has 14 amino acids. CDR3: CASSFPLGAHGYTF. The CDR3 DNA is TGTGCCAGCAGCTTTCCGCTGGGGGCGCATGGCTACACCTTC.

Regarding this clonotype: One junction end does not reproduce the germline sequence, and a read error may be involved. The CDR3 reads CASSYSTDRAEQYF. The CDR3, as DNA: TGTGCCAGCAGTTACTCGACGGACAGGGCGGAGCAGTACTTC. The V gene is TRBV10-3, the J gene TRBJ2-7; 8 bases match TRBD1. CDR3 size: 14 residues. Germline CDR1 ENHRY, CDR2 SYGVKD.

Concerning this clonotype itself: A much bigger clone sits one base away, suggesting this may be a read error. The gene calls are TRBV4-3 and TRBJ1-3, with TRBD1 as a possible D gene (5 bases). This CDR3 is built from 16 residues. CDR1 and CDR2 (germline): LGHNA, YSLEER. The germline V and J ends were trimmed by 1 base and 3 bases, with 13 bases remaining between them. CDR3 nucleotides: TGCGCCAGCAGCCAAGGTTCCCAGGGTAATGGAAACACCATATATTTT. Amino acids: CASSQGSQGNGNTIYF.

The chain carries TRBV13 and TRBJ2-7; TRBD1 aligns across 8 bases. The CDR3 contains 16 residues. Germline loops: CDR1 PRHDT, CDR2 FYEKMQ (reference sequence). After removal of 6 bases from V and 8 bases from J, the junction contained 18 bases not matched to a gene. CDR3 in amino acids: CASSYSTDRDQPQQYF. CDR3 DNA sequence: TGTGCCAGCAGTTACTCGACGGACAGGGACCAGCCCCAGCAGTACTTC.

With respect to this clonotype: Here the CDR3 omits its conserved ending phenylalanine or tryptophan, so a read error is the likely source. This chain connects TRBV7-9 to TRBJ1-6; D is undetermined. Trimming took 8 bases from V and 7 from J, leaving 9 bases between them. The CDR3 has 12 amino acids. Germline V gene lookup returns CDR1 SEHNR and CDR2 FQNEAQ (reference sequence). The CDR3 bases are TGTGCCAGCGGCCCGGGGAATTCACCCCTCCACTCT. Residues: CASGPGNSPLHS.

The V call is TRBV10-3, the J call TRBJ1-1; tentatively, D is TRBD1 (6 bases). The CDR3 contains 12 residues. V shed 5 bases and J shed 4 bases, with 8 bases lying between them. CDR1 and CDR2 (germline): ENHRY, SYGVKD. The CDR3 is CAISPGATEAFF. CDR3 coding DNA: TGTGCCATCAGTCCAGGGGCCACTGAAGCTTTCTTT.

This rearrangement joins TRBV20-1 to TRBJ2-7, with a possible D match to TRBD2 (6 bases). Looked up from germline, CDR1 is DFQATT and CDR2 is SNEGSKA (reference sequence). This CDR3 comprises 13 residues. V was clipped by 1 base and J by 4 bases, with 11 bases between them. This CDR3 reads CSARGAGRYEQYF. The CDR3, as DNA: TGCAGTGCTAGAGGAGCGGGCAGATACGAGCAGTACTTC.

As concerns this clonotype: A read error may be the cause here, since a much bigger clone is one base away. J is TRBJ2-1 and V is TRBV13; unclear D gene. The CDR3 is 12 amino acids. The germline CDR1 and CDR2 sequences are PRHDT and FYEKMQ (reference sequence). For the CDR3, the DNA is TGTGCCAGTACCGCCCATGACAATGAGCAGCTCTTC. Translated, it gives CASTAHDNEQLF.

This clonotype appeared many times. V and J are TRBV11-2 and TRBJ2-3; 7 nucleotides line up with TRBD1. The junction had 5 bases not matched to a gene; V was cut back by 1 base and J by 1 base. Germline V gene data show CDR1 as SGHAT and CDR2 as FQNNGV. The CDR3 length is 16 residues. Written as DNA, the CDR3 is TGTGCCAGCAGCTTAGGGGACAGTTATCGCACAGATACGCAGTATTTT. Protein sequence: CASSLGDSYRTDTQYF.

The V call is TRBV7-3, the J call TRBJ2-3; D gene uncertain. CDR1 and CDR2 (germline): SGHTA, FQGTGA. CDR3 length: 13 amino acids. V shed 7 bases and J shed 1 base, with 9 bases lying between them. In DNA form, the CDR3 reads TGTGCCAGCACTCGGAGCCGCACAGATACGCAGTATTTT. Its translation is CASTRSRTDTQYF.

For the CDR3, the DNA is TGTGCCAGCAGCTACGCAGGGGGCAGGCACGAGCAGTACTTC. Its translation: CASSYAGGRHEQYF. The V and J genes are TRBV7-9 and TRBJ2-7; 8 positions match TRBD1. Germline V gene lookup returns CDR1 SEHNR and CDR2 FQNEAQ (reference sequence). With V trimmed by 4 bases and J by 5 bases, 7 bases remained unmatched. The CDR3 sequence is 14 residues long.

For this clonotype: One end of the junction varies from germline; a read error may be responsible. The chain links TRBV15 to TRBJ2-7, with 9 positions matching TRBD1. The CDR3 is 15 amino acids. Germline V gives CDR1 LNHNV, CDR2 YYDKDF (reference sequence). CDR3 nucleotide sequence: TGTGCCACCAGCCGAGATCCGGGACAGGGCTACGAGCAGTACTTC. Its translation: CATSRDPGQGYEQYF.

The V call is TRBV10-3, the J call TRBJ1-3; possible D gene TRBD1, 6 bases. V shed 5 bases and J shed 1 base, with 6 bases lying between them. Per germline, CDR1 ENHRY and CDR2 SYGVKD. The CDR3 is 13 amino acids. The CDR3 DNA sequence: TGTGCCATCAGTCAGGGGTCTGGAAACACCATATATTTT. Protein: CAISQGSGNTIYF.

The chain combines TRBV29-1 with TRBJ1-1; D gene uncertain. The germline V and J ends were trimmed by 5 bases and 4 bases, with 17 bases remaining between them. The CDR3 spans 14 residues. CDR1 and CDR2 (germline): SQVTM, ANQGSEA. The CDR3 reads CSVQAGVRGTEAFF. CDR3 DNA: TGCAGCGTTCAGGCCGGGGTCAGAGGCACTGAAGCTTTCTTT.

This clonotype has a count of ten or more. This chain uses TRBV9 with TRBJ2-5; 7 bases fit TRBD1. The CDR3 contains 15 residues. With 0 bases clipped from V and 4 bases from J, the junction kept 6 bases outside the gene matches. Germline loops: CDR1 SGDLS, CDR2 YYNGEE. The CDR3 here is CASSVETGITETQYF. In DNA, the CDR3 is TGTGCCAGCAGCGTAGAGACAGGGATCACAGAGACCCAGTACTTC.

CDR3 coding DNA: TGCGCCAGCAGCCAAGATGGGGATGAGCAGTTCTTC. It is translated as CASSQDGDEQFF. The chain uses TRBV4-1 and TRBJ2-1; D is unclear. V lost 0 bases and J 8 bases, leaving 5 bases between the germline ends. There are 12 residues in the CDR3. Germline CDR1 MGHRA, CDR2 YSYEKL.

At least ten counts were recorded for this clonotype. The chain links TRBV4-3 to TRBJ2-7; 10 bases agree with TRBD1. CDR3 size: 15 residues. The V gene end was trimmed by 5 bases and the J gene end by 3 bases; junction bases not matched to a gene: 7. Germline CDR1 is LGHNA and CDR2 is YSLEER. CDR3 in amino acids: CASSAGTGDYYEQYF. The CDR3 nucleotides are TGCGCCAGCAGCGCCGGGACAGGGGATTACTACGAGCAGTACTTC.